This T cell receptor (beta chain) was sequenced in a study of blood T cells in healthy people across ages. Study summary: Through template switching, about one barcoded beta molecule was captured per two T cells, as measured in model experiments.

This CDR3 spans 15 amino acids. Germline lookup yields CDR1 SGHRS and CDR2 YFSETQ. A J-beta primer mix and a sample-barcoded 5' primer were used in a second PCR of about 7 to 12 cycles. TCRdb analysed the 5' RACE reads with MiXCR anew, one entry per CDR3 protein. The sample has roughly 830,000 distinct CDR3 sequences, 60% to 80% seen once. Isolation of PBMCs gave at least 6.5 million cells per sample. Extractions gave at least 5 micrograms of total RNA per sample. This chain uses TRBV5-1 with TRBJ2-4; perhaps TRBD2 as D (5 bases). The better agreement between TRBJ2-7 and the DNA end casts doubt on the J call. The sequenced sample consisted of blood. This sequence was found in a man younger than 40 in good health. CDR3 in DNA: TGCGCCAGCAGCTTGGTATCAGGAGGTCAGTACGAGCAGTACTTC. Translated, it gives CASSLVSGGQYEQYF.